This T cell receptor (delta chain) was recovered during a study of delta chains in infants with herpesvirus infections. The length of the CDR3 is 18 residues. Trimming cost V 6 bases and J 0 bases; bases outside gene matches: 14. The germline gives CDR1 TSWWSYY, CDR2 QGS. Gamma-chain- and delta-chain-specific primers converted PBMC RNA into TCR cDNA. TCRdb repeated clone calling on the RT-PCR reads with CATT. This repertoire shows around 1,300 delta-chain clones, approximately 29% found once; its top ten account for approximately 8.8%. Points on this clone: A far bigger clonotype differs at one base, so this is likely a read error.

The TCR originated in a human donor who was a Ugandan infant, either HIV-exposed or HIV-unexposed (not recorded which). The source was peripheral blood, collected at time point 2 of longitudinal follow-up. This chain links TRDV1 with TRDJ1, with 9 nucleotides matching TRDD3. CDR3 bases: TGTGCTCTTGGTCGCATGGGGGATAGCGGGACCTACACCGATAAACTCATCTTT. Translating gives CALGRMGDSGTYTDKLIF.